Listed below are T cell receptor beta chains from one sample, sequenced in a study of T cell responses to AZD1222 COVID-19 vaccine. Measured with immunoSEQ multiplex PCR; TCRdb has only the in-frame clones, and not every one. The sample comprises roughly 40,000 clones, around 89% of which are singletons, and approximately 25% rests with the top ten. The sample was peripheral blood, taken 28 days after the second AZD1222 dose. The receptors stem from an adult who received the AZD1222 COVID-19 vaccine. Both conserved end residues are part of each CDR3.

TRBV12-3/TRBV12-4 CASSPWAEQFF
TRBV18 CASSRTENTEAFF
TRBV4-3 CASSQGTGDTGELFF
TRBV19 CASSMGVADTQYF
TRBV9 CASSVGTTPSTEAFF
TRBV21-1 CASSKIRGGLEDTQYF
TRBV12-3/TRBV12-4 CASSSGTTEQYF
TRBV18 CASSPGTPYNEQFF
TRBV5-1 CASSFGGVGGANVLTF
TRBV5-1 CASSLVVENTEAFF
TRBV27 CASSLYRDTEAFF
TRBV21-1 CASSKGSQGRTEAFF
TRBV5-4 CASSRSLADSYEQYF
TRBV5-1 CASSDDRGVLTF
TRBV12-3/TRBV12-4 CASSFGGNTEAFF
TRBV5-4 CASSLDGTGVRDGYTF
TRBV19 CASSIGGTKTYEQYF
TRBV3-1/TRBV3-2 CASSHPRQGGYGYTF
TRBV18 CASSPVGNYGYTF
TRBV5-5 CASSSRTSGRAHEFF
TRBV7-2 CASTLGGAIEKLFF
TRBV27 CASSLSSQRGTVAEAFF
TRBV5-1 CASNRGQETQYF
TRBV15 CATSREGTGNQPQHF
TRBV12-3/TRBV12-4 CASRLAGTDTQYF
TRBV6-5 CASRGGGGAVGGYTF
TRBV7-3 CASSLGDSWDEQFF
TRBV19 CASSMSQVYNSPLHF
TRBV4-2 CASSQDLGREGYEQYF
TRBV3-1/TRBV3-2 CASNKQGNYGYTF
TRBV5-4 CASSPTGGQAEAFF
TRBV6-5 CASSYSKSGRHF
TRBV7-3 CASSLEVGELFF
TRBV2 CARSTGDSGNTIYF
TRBV9 CASSLGGQGSTGELFF
TRBV5-1 CASSLDPGVSGELFF
TRBV3-1/TRBV3-2 CASSKGQAKYQETQYF
TRBV2 CASMESGAGGELFF
TRBV6-5 CASSPTSGSVDEQFF
TRBV5-1 CASSAGTSAKNIQYF
TRBV5-1 CASSAGLSNTEAFF
TRBV13 CASSVQGLNQPQHF
TRBV7-2 CASSLTTDYNSPLHF
TRBV4-2 CASSQLTGLNYGYTF
TRBV11-2 CASRNSAGVNEQYF
TRBV5-6 CASRRTQANYGYTF
TRBV4-2 CASSFDRGGTGELFF
TRBV7-2 CASSLQEGPGETQYF
TRBV25-1 CASSESGEMGREQFF
TRBV7-9 CASSPKDRDRGGGKHF
TRBV6-4 CASSEQAQETQYF
TRBV6-2/TRBV6-3 CASSKPGQGGNEQFF
TRBV7-3 CASSRNRDTEQYF
TRBV12-3/TRBV12-4 CASSRDYPTEAFF
TRBV7-2 CASSRTRGSYEQYF